The 10 T cell receptor beta chains presented below share a single source sample, sequenced in a study of T cell responses to AZD1222 COVID-19 vaccine. Some clones are missing from TCRdb's copy, which holds only in-frame ones; the method was immunoSEQ multiplex PCR. The table has over 100,000 clones, 75% to 90% seen once; the top ten hold roughly a sixth. The sample here was peripheral blood, taken on day 0 of AZD1222 vaccination. These receptors were obtained from an adult in good health.

The chain employs TRBV3-1 (or the pseudogene TRBV3-2) and TRBJ2-5; D remains unclear. The CDR3 contains 11 residues. CDR1 and CDR2 from the germline V gene are LGHDT and YNNKEL (reference sequence). The V and J ends lost 5 bases and 7 bases respectively, with 8 bases between them. CDR3: CASSSLGTQYF. CDR3 DNA sequence: TGTGCCAGCAGCTCTCTCGGGACCCAGTACTTC.

The chain carries TRBV5-6 and TRBJ1-5, with D maybe TRBD1 (6 bases). From germline, CDR1 is SGHDT and CDR2 YYEEEE. Trimming removed 4 bases from V and 0 bases from J, with 11 bases in between. The length of the CDR3 is 15 residues. The CDR3 nucleotides read TGTGCCAGCAGCGGTGGGACAAATAGCAATCAGCCCCAGCATTTT. Protein sequence: CASSGGTNSNQPQHF.

This chain links TRBV18 with TRBJ1-5; 10 bases are shared with TRBD1. Trimming at V came to 6 bases and at J to 4 bases, leaving 12 bases not matched to a gene. The CDR3 sequence is 17 residues long. Germline V gives CDR1 KGHSH, CDR2 LQKENI. CDR3 protein: CASSQPGTGEGNQPQHF. CDR3 coding DNA: TGTGCCAGCTCCCAACCAGGGACAGGGGAGGGTAATCAGCCCCAGCATTTT.

V is TRBV6-5 and J is TRBJ2-2, with unresolved D. The germline V and J ends were trimmed by 0 bases and 0 bases, with 8 bases remaining between them. The germline gives CDR1 MNHEY, CDR2 SVGAGI. CDR3 length equals 16 residues. DNA for the CDR3: TGTGCCAGCAGTTACTCGATTTCCCCGAACACCGGGGAGCTGTTTTTT. It encodes CASSYSISPNTGELFF.

This clone was detected only a few times. This chain's CDR3 is CASSWGDSRNEQFF. DNA for the CDR3: TGCGCCAGCAGCTGGGGGGACAGTCGAAATGAGCAGTTCTTC. The chain has TRBV5-1 and TRBJ2-1; D is possibly TRBD1 (7 bases). CDR1 is SGHRS, CDR2 YFSETQ, per germline. CDR3 length: 14 amino acids. V shed 3 bases and J shed 7 bases, with 14 bases lying between them.

DNA for the CDR3: TGTGCCAGCAGTAAGGAGGTTAAAGCTTTCTTT. It yields the protein CASSKEVKAFF. The rearrangement joins TRBV12-3 or TRBV12-4 to TRBJ1-1; no clear D. V lost 5 bases, J lost 9 bases, and 10 bases lay in between. CDR3 length equals 11 residues.

The rearrangement joins TRBV15 to TRBJ1-2, with a tentative D call TRBD1 (6 bases). Germline V gene lookup returns CDR1 LNHNV and CDR2 YYDKDF (reference sequence). This CDR3 has 15 amino acids. The V end was cut by 1 base, the J end by 6 bases, with 15 bases between. CDR3 protein: CATSRATGPSDGYTF. In DNA, the CDR3 is TGTGCCACCAGCAGAGCTACAGGGCCTTCGGATGGCTACACCTTC.

CDR3 protein: CAWIAGYGTDTQYF. The CDR3 nucleotides read TGTGCCTGGATAGCGGGGTATGGCACAGATACGCAGTATTTT. The chain recombines TRBV30 with TRBJ2-3, with 8 nucleotides matching TRBD2. J was trimmed by 1 base and V by 4 bases; bases with no gene match: 4. Germline V CDR1 and CDR2: GTSNPN, SVGIG (reference sequence). There are 14 residues in the CDR3.

The chain uses TRBV11-2 and TRBJ2-5; D possibly matches TRBD1 or TRBD2 (5 bases each). The ends were cut back, 6 bases at V and 5 bases at J, with 19 bases in the middle. Germline-derived CDR1 and CDR2 are SGHAT and FQNNGV. CDR3 size: 15 residues. The CDR3 loop is CASRLPGRRGETQYF. The CDR3 DNA reads TGTGCCAGCAGGCTACCGGGGCGGAGAGGGGAGACCCAGTACTTC.

This clone turned up a few times. The gene calls are TRBV3-1 (or the pseudogene TRBV3-2) and TRBJ1-5; a weak D match, TRBD1 (6 bases). There are 14 residues in the CDR3. Trimming removed 0 bases at V and 7 bases at J, with 10 bases between. Germline V gene lookup returns CDR1 LGHDT and CDR2 YNNKEL (reference sequence). CDR3 loop: CASSQEDSRQPQHF. The CDR3 bases are TGTGCCAGCAGCCAAGAGGACAGCCGGCAGCCCCAGCATTTT.